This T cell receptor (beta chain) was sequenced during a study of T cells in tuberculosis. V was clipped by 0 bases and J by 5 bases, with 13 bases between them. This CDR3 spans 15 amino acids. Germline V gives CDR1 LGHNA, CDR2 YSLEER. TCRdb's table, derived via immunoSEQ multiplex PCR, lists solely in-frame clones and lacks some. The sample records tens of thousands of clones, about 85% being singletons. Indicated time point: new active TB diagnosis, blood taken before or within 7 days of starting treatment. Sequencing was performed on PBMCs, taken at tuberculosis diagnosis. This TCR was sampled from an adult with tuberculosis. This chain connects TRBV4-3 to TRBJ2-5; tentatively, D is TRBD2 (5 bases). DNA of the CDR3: TGCGCCAGCAGCCAAGAGATCGGGATCGTGGAGACCCAGTACTTC. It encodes CASSQEIGIVETQYF.